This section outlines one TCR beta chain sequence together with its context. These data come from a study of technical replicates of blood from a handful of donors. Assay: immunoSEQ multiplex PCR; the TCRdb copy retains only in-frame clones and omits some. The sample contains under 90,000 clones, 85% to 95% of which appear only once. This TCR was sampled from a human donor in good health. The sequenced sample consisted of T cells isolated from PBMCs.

The CDR3 here is CASSYSGRGGGYTF. The CDR3 bases are TGTGCCAGCAGTTACTCTGGCCGCGGAGGGGGCTACACCTTC. The rearrangement uses TRBV6-5 and TRBJ1-2; D call uncertain. The CDR3 sequence is 14 residues long. Germline V gene lookup returns CDR1 MNHEY and CDR2 SVGAGI. V was pared by 0 bases and J by 8 bases, with 13 bases between.